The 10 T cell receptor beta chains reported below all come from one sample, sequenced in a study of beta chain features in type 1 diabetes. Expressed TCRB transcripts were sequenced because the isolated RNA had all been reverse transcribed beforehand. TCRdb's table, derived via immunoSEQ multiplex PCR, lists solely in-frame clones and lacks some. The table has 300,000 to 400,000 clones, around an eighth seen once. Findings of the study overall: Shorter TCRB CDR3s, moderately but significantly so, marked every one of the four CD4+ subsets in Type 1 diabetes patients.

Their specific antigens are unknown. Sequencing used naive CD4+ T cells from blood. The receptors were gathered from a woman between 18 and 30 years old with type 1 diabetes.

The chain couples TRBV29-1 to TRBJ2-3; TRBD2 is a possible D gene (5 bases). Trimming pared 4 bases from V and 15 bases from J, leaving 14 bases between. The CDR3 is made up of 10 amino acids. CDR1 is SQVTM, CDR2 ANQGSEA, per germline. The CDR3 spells CSVVFPGEYF. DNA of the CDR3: TGCAGCGTTGTATTCCCCGGGGAATATTTT.

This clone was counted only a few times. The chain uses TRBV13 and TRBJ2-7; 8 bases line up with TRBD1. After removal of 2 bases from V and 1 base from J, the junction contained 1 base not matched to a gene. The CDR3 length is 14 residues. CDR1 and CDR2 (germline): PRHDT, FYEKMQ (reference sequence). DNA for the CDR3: TGTGCCAGCAGCTTACAGGGGGCATCCTACGAGCAGTACTTC. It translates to CASSLQGASYEQYF.

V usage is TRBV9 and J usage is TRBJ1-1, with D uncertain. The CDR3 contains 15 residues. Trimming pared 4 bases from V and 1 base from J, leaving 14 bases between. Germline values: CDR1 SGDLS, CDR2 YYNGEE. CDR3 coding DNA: TGTGCCAGCAGCCCCCCTGGAACAGCGAACACTGAAGCTTTCTTT. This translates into CASSPPGTANTEAFF.

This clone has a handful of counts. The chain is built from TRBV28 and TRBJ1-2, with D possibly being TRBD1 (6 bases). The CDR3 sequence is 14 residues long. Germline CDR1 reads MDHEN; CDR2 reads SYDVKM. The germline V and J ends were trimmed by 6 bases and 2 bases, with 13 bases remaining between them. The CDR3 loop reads CASRSTGRNYGYTF. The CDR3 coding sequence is TGTGCCAGCAGGTCTACAGGGCGCAACTATGGCTACACCTTC.

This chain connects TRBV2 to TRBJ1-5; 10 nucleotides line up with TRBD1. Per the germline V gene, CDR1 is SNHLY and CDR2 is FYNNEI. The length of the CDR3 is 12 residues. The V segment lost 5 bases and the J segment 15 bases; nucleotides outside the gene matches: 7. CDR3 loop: CASSSDRGPGHF. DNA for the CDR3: TGTGCCAGCAGTTCTGACAGGGGGCCGGGGCATTTT.

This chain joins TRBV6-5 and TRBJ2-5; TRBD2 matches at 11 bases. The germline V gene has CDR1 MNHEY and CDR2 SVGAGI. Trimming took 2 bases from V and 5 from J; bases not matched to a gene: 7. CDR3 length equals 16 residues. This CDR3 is CASSYNPLAGEETQYF. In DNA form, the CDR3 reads TGTGCCAGCAGTTACAACCCACTAGCGGGAGAGGAGACCCAGTACTTC.

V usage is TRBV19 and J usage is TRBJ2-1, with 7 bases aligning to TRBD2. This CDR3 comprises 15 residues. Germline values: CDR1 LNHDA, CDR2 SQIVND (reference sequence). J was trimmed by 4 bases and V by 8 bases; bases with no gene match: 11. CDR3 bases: TGTGCCAGTTCCCCTCTAGCGGCAATTTACAATGAGCAGTTCTTC. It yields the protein CASSPLAAIYNEQFF.

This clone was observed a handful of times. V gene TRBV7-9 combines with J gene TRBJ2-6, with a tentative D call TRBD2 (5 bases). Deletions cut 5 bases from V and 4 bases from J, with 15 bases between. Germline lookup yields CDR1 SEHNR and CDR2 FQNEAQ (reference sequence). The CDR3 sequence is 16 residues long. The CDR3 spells CASSLPPGSGANVLTF. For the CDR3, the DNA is TGTGCCAGCAGCCTCCCCCCGGGGTCCGGGGCCAACGTCCTGACTTTC.

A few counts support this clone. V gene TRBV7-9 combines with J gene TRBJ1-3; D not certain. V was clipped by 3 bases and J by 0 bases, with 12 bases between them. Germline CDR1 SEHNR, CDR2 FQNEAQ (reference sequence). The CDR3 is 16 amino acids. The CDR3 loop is CASSFPDMGSGNTIYF. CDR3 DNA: TGTGCCAGCAGCTTCCCTGACATGGGCTCTGGAAACACCATATATTTT.

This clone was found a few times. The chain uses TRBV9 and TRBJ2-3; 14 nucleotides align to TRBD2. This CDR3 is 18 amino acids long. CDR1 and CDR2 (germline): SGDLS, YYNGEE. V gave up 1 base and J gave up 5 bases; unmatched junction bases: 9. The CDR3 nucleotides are TGTGCCAGCAGCGTACTCCCGGGACTAGCGGGAGCGGGAGATACGCAGTATTTT. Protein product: CASSVLPGLAGAGDTQYF.